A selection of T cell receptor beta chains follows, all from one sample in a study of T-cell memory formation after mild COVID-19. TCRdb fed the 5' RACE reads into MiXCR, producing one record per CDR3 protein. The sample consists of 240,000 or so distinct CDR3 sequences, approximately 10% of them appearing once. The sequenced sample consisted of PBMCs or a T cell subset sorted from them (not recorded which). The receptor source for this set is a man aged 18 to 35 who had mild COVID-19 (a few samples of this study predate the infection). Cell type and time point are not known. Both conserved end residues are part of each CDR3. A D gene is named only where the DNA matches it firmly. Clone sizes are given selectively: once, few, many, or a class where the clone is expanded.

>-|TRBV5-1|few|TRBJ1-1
TGCGCCAGCAGGGGAGTAGGTCGCACTGAAGCTTTCTTT
CASRGVGRTEAFF
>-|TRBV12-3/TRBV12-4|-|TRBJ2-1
TGTGCCAGCAGTTCCGAGGGGTACAATGAGCAGTTCTTC
CASSSEGYNEQFF
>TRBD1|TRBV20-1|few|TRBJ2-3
TGCAGTGCCGCTTACAGGGGCCTCGGCACAGATACGCAGTATTTT
CSAAYRGLGTDTQYF
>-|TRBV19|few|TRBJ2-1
TGTGCCAGTAGTAGAGGAGGGGGAGACTACAATGAGCAGTTCTTC
CASSRGGGDYNEQFF
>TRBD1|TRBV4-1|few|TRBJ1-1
TGCGCCAGCAGCCAAGAATTCGGACAGGCGAACACTGAAGCTTTCTTT
CASSQEFGQANTEAFF
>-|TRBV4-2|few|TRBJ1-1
TGTGCCAGCAGCCAAGGGGCAGGGTGGACTGAAGCTTTCTTT
CASSQGAGWTEAFF
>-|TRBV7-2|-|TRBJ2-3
TGTGCCAGCACCTCGGGGAACGCGGCAGATACGCAGTATTTT
CASTSGNAADTQYF
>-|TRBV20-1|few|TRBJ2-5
TGCAGTGCTGGGGTGGGCCGGAGGGAGACCCAGTACTTC
CSAGVGRRETQYF
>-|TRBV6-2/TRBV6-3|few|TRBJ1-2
TGTGCCAGCAGTTACGGGGCAAATGGCTACACCTTC
CASSYGANGYTF
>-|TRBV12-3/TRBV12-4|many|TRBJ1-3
TGTGCCAGCAGTTTAGGGGCAAACTCTGGAAACACCATATATTTT
CASSLGANSGNTIYF
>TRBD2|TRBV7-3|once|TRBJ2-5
TGTGCCAGCAGCGCCACTTCTACGGGGGGGGCTGAGACCCAGTACTTC
CASSATSTGGAETQYF
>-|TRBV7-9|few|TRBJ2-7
TGTGCCAGCAGCTGGGACAGCGGGTCCTCCTACGAGCAGTACTTC
CASSWDSGSSYEQYF
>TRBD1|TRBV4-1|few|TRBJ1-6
TGCGCCAGCAGCCAGCAACAGGGGACGGTCCTCCACTTT
CASSQQQGTVLHF
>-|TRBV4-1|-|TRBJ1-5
TGCGCCAGCAGTCAGGAGGCCCGCCAGGGAAGCAATCAGCCCCAGCATTTT
CASSQEARQGSNQPQHF
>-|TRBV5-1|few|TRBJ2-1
TGCGCCAGCACCCCCGTCCAAGGGTCCTACAATGAGCAGTTCTTC
CASTPVQGSYNEQFF
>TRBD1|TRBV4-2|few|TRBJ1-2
TGTGCCAGCAGCCAAGATCACGTTTTTCTAGGGGGCGTTGGCTACACCTTC
CASSQDHVFLGGVGYTF
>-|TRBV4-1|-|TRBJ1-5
TGCGCCAGCAGCCAAGCGGCCAGTTCCGATAGCAATCAGCCCCAGCATTTT
CASSQAASSDSNQPQHF
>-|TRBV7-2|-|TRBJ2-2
TGTGCCAGCAGCTTTGGACTGGAGACCGGGGAGCTGTTTTTT
CASSFGLETGELFF
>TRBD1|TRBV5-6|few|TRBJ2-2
TGTGCCAGCAGCTGGACAGGGGCGGCCACCGGGGAGCTGTTTTTT
CASSWTGAATGELFF
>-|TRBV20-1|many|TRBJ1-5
TGCAGTGCTAGAGATGGGGGCAATCAGCCCCAGCATTTT
CSARDGGNQPQHF
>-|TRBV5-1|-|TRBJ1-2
TGCGCCAGCAGCTTGACCGTTCCTCCGGAGGGCTACACCTTC
CASSLTVPPEGYTF
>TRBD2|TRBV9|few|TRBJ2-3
TGTGCCAGCAGCCTCACTAGCGGGGGTCGCACAGATACGCAGTATTTT
CASSLTSGGRTDTQYF
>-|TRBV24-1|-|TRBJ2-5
TGTGCCACCAGTGCGTCGGCGGAAGAGACCCAGTACTTC
CATSASAEETQYF
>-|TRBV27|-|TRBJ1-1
TGTGCCAGCAGTTGGCAAGGGGAAGGAAGCACTGAAGCTTTCTTT
CASSWQGEGSTEAFF
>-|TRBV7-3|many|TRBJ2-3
TGTGCCAGCAGCCCGCTGGGATGGATGAATACGCAGTATTTT
CASSPLGWMNTQYF
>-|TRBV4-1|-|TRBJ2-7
TGCGCCAGCAGCCGGGGCAGCTCCTACGAGCAGTACTTC
CASSRGSSYEQYF
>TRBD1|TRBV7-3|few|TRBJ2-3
TGTGCCAGCAGCTCCGGGACAGGGAGGTCAGATACGCAGTATTTT
CASSSGTGRSDTQYF
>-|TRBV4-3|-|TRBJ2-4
TGCGCCAGCAGCCTTCTATACGGGCAGGCGAACATTCAGTACTTC
CASSLLYGQANIQYF
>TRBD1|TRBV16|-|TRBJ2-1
TGTGCCAGCAGCCAACAAGGGGGGACAGGGATTTTCGATGAGCAGTTCTTC
CASSQQGGTGIFDEQFF
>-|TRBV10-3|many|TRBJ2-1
TGTGCCATCAGTGAGGATCGCTCCTACAATGAGCAGTTCTTC
CAISEDRSYNEQFF
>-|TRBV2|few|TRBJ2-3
TGTGCCAGCAGCCCGCGGGCAGGGCAGTTAGATACGCAGTATTTT
CASSPRAGQLDTQYF
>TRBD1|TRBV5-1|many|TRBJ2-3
TGCGCCAGCAGCCGAACGACAGGGGTTGTGACAGATACGCAGTATTTT
CASSRTTGVVTDTQYF
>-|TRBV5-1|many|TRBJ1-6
TGCGCCAGCACCGGGGGCGGTATTAATAATTCACCCCTCCACTTT
CASTGGGINNSPLHF
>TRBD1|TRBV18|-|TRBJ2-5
TGTGCCAGCTCACCGGGACAGGGAGCGGAGACCCAGTACTTC
CASSPGQGAETQYF
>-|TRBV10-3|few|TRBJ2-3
TGTGCCATCAGTGATGGGGGGGGGGCCACAGATACGCAGTATTTT
CAISDGGGATDTQYF
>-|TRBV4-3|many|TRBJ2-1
TGCGCCAGCAGCCAAGATTGGGACAATGAGCAGTTCTTC
CASSQDWDNEQFF
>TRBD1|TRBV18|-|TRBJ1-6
TGTGCCAGCTCACCATCTATACAGGGGGATTCACCCCTCCACTTT
CASSPSIQGDSPLHF
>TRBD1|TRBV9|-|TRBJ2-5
TGTGCCAGCAGCGAGACAGGGCGCCAAGAGACCCAGTACTTC
CASSETGRQETQYF
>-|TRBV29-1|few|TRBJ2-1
TGCAGCGTTGGTTTCGGCCGCCAATCCTACAATGAGCAGTTCTTC
CSVGFGRQSYNEQFF
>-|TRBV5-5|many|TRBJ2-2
TGTGCCAGCAGCTTGGGGCAGGGGCCCACCGGGGAGCTGTTTTTT
CASSLGQGPTGELFF
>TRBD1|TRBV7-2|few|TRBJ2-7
TGTGCCAGCAGCCAGGACAGGGCCTACGAGCAGTACTTC
CASSQDRAYEQYF
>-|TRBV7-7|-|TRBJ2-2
TGTGATAGCAGCTTAGGGGCCACCGGGGAGCTGTTTTTT
CDSSLGATGELFF
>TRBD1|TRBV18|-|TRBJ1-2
TGTGCCAGCTCAGGCCAGGGGGTCAACTATGGCTACACCTTC
CASSGQGVNYGYTF
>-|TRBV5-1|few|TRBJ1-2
TGCGCCAGCAGCTTGGAAGGGGGTGGCTACACCTTC
CASSLEGGGYTF
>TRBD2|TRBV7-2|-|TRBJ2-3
TGTGCCAGCAGCCCCTGGGGGGGGTCGGATACGCAGTATTTT
CASSPWGGSDTQYF
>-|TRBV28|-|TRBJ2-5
TGTGCCAGCAGTTTTGGGGTTCAGACCCAGTACTTC
CASSFGVQTQYF
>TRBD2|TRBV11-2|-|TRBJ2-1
TGTGCCAGCAGCATAACCACCGGGACTAGCGGGGCCCATGAGCAGTTCTTC
CASSITTGTSGAHEQFF
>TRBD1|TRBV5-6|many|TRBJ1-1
TGTGCCAGCAGCTTGGGACAGGGGATTGAAGCTTTCTTT
CASSLGQGIEAFF
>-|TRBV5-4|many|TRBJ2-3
TGTGCCAGCACCCCGGGGCCCACAGATACGCAGTATTTT
CASTPGPTDTQYF
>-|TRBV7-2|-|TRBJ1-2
TGTGCCAGCAGCCCGACAGACCCCCGGACCCTCTATGGCTACACCTTC
CASSPTDPRTLYGYTF
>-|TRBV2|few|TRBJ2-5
TGTGCCAGCAGTGAGGGGGCAAATTGGCAAGAGACCCAGTACTTC
CASSEGANWQETQYF
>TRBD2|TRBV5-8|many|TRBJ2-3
TGTGCCAGCAGAACGAAGCGGGGGGGTTGGGATACGCAGTATTTT
CASRTKRGGWDTQYF
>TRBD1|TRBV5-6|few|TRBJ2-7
TGTGCCAGCAGCCTGCGGCTGACAGGGTGGTACGAGCAGTACTTC
CASSLRLTGWYEQYF
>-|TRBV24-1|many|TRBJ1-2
TGTGCCACCAGTGATCGCAGGAACTATGGCTACACCTTC
CATSDRRNYGYTF
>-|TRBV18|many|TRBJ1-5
TGTGCCAGCTCCCCAGGCAGGGATCAGCCCCAGCATTTT
CASSPGRDQPQHF
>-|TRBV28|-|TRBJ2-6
TGTGCCAGCAGTTTGGGGGGAAGAGCTGGGGCCAACGTCCTGACTTTC
CASSLGGRAGANVLTF
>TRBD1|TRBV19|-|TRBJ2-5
TGTGCCACTCAGTTCCGGGACAGGGATCAAGAGACCCAGTACTTC
CATQFRDRDQETQYF
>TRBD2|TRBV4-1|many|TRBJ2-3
TGCGCCAGCAGCCAAGGGCTAGCGGGGGGGAGGGATACGCAGTATTTT
CASSQGLAGGRDTQYF